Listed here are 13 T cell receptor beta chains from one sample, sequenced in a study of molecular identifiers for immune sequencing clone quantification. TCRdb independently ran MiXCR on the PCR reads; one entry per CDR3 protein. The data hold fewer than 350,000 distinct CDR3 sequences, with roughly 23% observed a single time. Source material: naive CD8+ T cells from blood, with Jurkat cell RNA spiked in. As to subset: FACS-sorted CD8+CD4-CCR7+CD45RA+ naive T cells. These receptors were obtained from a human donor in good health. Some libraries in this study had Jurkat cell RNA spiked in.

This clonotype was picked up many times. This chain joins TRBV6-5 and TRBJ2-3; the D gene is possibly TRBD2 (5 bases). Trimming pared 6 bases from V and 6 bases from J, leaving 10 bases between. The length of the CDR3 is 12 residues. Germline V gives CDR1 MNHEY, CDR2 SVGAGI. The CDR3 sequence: CASSHRGDTQYF. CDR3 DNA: TGTGCCAGCAGCCACAGAGGGGATACGCAGTATTTT.

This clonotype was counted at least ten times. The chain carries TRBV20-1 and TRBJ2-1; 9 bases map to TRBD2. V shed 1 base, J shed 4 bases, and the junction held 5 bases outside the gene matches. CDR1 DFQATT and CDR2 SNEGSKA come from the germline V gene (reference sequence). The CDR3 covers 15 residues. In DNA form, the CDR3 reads TGCAGTGCTAGAGGTCTAGCGGGAACTTACAATGAGCAGTTCTTC. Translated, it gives CSARGLAGTYNEQFF.

CDR3 loop: CASSPFFGPYEQYF. CDR3 in DNA: TGTGCCAGCAGCCCGTTTTTCGGCCCCTACGAGCAGTACTTC. This chain connects TRBV27 to TRBJ2-7; unclear D gene. Trimming stripped 6 bases from V and 2 bases from J, with 14 bases between. This CDR3 is built from 14 residues. CDR1 MNHEY and CDR2 SMNVEV come from the germline V gene (reference sequence).

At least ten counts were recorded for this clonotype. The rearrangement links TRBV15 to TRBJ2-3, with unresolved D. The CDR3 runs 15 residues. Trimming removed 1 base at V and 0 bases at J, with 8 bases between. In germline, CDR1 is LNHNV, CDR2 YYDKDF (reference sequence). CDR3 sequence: CATSRAGLSTDTQYF. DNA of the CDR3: TGTGCCACCAGCAGAGCGGGCCTTAGCACAGATACGCAGTATTTT.

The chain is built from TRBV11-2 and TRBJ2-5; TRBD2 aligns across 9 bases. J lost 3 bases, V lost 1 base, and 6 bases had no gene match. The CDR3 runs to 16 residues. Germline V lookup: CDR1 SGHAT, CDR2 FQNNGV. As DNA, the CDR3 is TGTGCCAGCAGCTTAGCAGACGGCGGGAGGGAAGAGACCCAGTACTTC. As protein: CASSLADGGREETQYF.

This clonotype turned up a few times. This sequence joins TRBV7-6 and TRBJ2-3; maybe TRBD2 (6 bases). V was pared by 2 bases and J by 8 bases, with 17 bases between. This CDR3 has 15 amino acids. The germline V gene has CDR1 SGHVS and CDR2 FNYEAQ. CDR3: CASSLYALAQGTQYF. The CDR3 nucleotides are TGTGCCAGCAGCTTATATGCGCTAGCGCAGGGTACGCAGTATTTT.

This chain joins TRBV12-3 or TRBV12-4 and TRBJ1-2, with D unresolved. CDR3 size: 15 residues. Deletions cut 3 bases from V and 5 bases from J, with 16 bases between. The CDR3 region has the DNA TGTGCCAGCAGTTTCATAGGGCCCCGAGAGTATGGCTACACCTTC. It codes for CASSFIGPREYGYTF.

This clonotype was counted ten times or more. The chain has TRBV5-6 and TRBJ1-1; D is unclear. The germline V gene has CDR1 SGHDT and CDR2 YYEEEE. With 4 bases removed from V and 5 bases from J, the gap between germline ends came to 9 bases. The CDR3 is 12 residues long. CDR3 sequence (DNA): TGTGCCAGCAGCCTAGGGCTAACTGAAGCTTTCTTT. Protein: CASSLGLTEAFF.

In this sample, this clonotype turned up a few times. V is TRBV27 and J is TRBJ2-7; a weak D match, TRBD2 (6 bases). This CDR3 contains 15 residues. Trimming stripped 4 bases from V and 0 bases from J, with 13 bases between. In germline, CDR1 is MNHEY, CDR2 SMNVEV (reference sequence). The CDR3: CASSSLPGGSYEQYF. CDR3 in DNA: TGTGCCAGCAGTTCCCTCCCCGGGGGCTCCTACGAGCAGTACTTC.

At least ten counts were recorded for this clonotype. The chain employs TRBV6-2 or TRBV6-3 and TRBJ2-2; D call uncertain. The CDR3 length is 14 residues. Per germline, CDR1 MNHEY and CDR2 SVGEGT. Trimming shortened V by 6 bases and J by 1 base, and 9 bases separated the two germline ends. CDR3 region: CASRVTLNTGELFF. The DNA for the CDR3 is TGTGCCAGCAGGGTGACTTTGAACACCGGGGAGCTGTTTTTT.

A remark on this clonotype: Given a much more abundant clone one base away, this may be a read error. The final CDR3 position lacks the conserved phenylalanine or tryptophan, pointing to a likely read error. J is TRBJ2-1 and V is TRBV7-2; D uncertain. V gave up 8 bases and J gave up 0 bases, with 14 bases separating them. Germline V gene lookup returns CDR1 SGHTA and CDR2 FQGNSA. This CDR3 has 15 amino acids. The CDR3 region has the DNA TGTGCCAGCTTCCCCCTCACCGGCTCCTACAATGAGCAGTTCTCC. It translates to CASFPLTGSYNEQFS.

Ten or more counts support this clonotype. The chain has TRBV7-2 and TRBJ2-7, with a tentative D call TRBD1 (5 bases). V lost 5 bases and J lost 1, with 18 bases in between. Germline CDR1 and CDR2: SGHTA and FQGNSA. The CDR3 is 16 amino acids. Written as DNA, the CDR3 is TGTGCCAGCAGCAGAACCCCGGTGGACAAATCCTACGAGCAGTACTTC. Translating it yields CASSRTPVDKSYEQYF.

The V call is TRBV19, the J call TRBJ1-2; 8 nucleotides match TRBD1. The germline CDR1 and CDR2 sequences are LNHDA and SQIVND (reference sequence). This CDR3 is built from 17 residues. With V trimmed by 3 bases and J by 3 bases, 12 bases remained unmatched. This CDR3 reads CASSIVRGPSWDYGYTF. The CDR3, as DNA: TGTGCCAGTAGTATCGTCAGGGGGCCATCGTGGGACTATGGCTACACCTTC.